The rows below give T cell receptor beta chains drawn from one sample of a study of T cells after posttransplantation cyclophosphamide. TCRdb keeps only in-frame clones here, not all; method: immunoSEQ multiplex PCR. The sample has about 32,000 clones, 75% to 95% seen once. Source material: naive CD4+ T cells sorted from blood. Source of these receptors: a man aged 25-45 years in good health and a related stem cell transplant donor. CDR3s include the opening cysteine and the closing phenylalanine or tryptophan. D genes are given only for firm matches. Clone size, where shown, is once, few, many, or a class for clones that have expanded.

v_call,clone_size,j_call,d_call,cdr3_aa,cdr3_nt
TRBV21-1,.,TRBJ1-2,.,CASSKDRAAYGYTF,TGTGCCAGCAGCAAAGACAGGGCGGCCTATGGCTACACCTTC
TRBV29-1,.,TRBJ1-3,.,CSVEAPSSGNTIYF,TGCAGCGTTGAAGCCCCGAGCTCTGGAAACACCATATATTTT
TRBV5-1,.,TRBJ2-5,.,CASSSGADQGETQYF,TGCGCCAGCAGCTCTGGGGCTGATCAGGGAGAGACCCAGTACTTC
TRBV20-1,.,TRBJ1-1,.,CSARGPTEAFF,TGCAGTGCTAGGGGCCCCACTGAAGCTTTCTTT
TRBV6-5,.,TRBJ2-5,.,CASRRGQETQYF,TGTGCCAGCAGAAGGGGGCAAGAGACCCAGTACTTC
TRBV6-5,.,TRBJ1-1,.,CASSYLGRAFF,TGTGCCAGCAGTTACTTGGGGCGAGCTTTCTTT
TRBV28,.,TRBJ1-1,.,CAHRRDTEAFF,TGTGCCCATAGGCGGGACACTGAAGCTTTCTTT
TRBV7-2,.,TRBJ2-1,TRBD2,CASTSRGSGGNEQFF,TGTGCCAGCACTTCACGGGGTAGCGGGGGTAATGAGCAGTTCTTC
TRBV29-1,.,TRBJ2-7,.,CSVVEGYHEQYF,TGCAGCGTTGTGGAGGGGTACCACGAGCAGTACTTC
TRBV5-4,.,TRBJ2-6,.,CASSLRESGANVLTF,TGTGCCAGCAGCTTGAGGGAGTCTGGGGCCAACGTCCTGACTTTC
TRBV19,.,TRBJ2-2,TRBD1,CASSSRQGVTGELFF,TGTGCCAGTAGTTCTCGACAGGGTGTCACCGGGGAGCTGTTTTTT
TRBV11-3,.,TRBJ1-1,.,CASSQGNTEAFF,TGTGCCAGCAGCCAGGGGAACACTGAAGCTTTCTTT
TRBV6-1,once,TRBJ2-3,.,CASSGRRAAASFSTDTQYF,TGTGCCAGCAGTGGACGTCGAGCGGCTGCTTCATTTAGCACAGATACGCAGTATTTT
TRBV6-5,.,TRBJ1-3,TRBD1,CASRETGSSGNTIYF,TGTGCCAGCCGAGAGACAGGGAGCTCTGGAAACACCATATATTTT
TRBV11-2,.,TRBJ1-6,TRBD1,CASSLDRVASPPLHF,TGTGCCAGCAGCCTAGACAGGGTAGCTTCCCCACCCCTCCACTTT
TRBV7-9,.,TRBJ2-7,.,CASSFQGSSYEQYF,TGTGCCAGCAGCTTTCAGGGAAGTAGCTACGAGCAGTACTTC
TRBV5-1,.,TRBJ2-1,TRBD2,CASSLALAGGNEQFF,TGCGCCAGCAGCTTGGCCCTAGCGGGGGGCAATGAGCAGTTCTTC
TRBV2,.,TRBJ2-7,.,CASSPGTSYEQYF,TGTGCCAGCAGCCCCGGGACAAGCTACGAGCAGTACTTC
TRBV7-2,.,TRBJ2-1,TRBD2,CASSPRSGGFYEQFF,TGTGCCAGCAGCCCCAGGAGCGGGGGGTTTTATGAGCAGTTCTTC
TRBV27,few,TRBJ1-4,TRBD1,CASSGRTGPNEKLFF,TGTGCCAGCAGTGGACGGACAGGGCCTAATGAAAAACTGTTTTTT
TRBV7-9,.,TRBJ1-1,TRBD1,CASSLRGQGLNTEAFF,TGTGCCAGCAGCTTACGCGGACAGGGCTTGAACACTGAAGCTTTCTTT
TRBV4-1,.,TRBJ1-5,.,CASSPLEYSNQPQHF,TGCGCCAGCAGCCCTCTAGAATATAGCAATCAGCCCCAGCATTTT
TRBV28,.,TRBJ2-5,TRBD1,CASSLRDRVQETQYF,TGTGCCAGCAGTCTCCGGGACAGAGTTCAAGAGACCCAGTACTTC
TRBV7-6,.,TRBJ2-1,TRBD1,CASSPGQFWDEQFF,TGTGCCAGCAGCCCGGGACAGTTTTGGGATGAGCAGTTCTTC
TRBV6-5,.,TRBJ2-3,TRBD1,CASSYEGARRNTQYF,TGTGCCAGCAGTTACGAGGGGGCAAGGAGGAATACGCAGTATTTT
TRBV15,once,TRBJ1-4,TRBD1,CATSRDRTGGGEKLFF,TGTGCCACCAGCAGAGACCGGACAGGTGGGGGGGAAAAACTGTTTTTT
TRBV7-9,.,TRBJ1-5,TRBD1,CASSLGGQGARQPQHF,TGTGCCAGCAGCTTGGGGGGACAGGGGGCGCGTCAGCCCCAGCATTTT
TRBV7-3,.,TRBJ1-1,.,CASSSQGNTEAFF,TGTGCCAGCAGCTCCCAGGGGAACACTGAAGCTTTCTTT
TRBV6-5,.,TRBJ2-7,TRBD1,CASRAGGTYEQYF,TGTGCCAGCAGAGCAGGGGGTACTTACGAGCAGTACTTC
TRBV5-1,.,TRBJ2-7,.,CASSLGQYEQYF,TGCGCCAGCAGCTTGGGACAGTACGAGCAGTACTTC
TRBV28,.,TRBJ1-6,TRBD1,CASSLSLGTGFNSPLHF,TGTGCCAGCAGTTTAAGTCTGGGGACAGGGTTTAATTCACCCCTCCACTTT
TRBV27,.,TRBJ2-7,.,CASSTGRSYEQYF,TGTGCCAGCAGTACAGGGCGCTCCTACGAGCAGTACTTC
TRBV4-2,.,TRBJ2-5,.,CASSPFQGQETQYF,TGTGCCAGCAGCCCCTTCCAGGGCCAAGAGACCCAGTACTTC
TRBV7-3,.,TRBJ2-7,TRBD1,CASSPGQGLSYEQYF,TGTGCCAGCAGCCCCGGACAGGGACTCTCCTACGAGCAGTACTTC
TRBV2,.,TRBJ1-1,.,CASRERWGQRNTEAFF,TGTGCCAGCAGAGAGCGTTGGGGGCAGAGGAACACTGAAGCTTTCTTT
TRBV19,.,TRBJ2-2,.,CATAGLRTGELFF,TGTGCCACAGCAGGGCTAAGGACCGGGGAGCTGTTTTTT
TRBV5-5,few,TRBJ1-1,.,CASSSPSPGSNTEAFF,TGTGCCAGCAGCTCCCCCTCTCCAGGGTCGAACACTGAAGCTTTCTTT
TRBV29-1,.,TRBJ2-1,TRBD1,CSVVVTGAGGQFF,TGCAGCGTTGTGGTGACAGGGGCCGGCGGGCAGTTCTTC
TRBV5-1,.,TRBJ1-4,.,CASSFGTGDEKLFF,TGCGCCAGCAGCTTCGGGACGGGGGATGAAAAACTGTTTTTT
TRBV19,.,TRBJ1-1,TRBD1,CASSNQGEWTERTEAFF,TGTGCCAGTAGTAACCAGGGGGAATGGACAGAACGGACTGAAGCTTTCTTT
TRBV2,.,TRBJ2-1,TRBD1,CASSSKGAVINEQFF,TGTGCCAGCAGCTCGAAGGGGGCGGTCATAAATGAGCAGTTCTTC